This entry concerns a single T cell receptor (beta chain). This clonotype occurred a few times. The antigen it binds to is not known. Per-base quality was not reported, and no clone a single base away is much larger than it. The data originate from a study of post-analysis software for immune sequencing data (dated by TCRdb to 2014 to 2015). Concerning the study at large: Relapsing-remitting, secondary progressive and progressive-relapsing multiple sclerosis were recorded as disease courses, and subtype annotation was lacking for some patients. A subset of samples was prepared in parallel using single-end sample barcoding, then pooled and co-amplified after Illumina adapter ligation. The patient repertoires were set against eleven to twelve previously published healthy control repertoires from donors whose ages ranged from roughly 6 to 25 years. Summary of the overall study and its limitations: Direct clustering with F measure revealed strong co-clustering of samples prepared in the same batch, which led to a batch-effect correction. Roughly 5 TRBV segments, including TRBV5-6, TRBV5-1 and TRBV20-1, were significantly more frequent in patients than controls. The control group was slightly older than the multiple sclerosis patient group. Compared with controls, multiple sclerosis patients had significantly lower normalized Chao1 diversity, a finding suggesting substantial peripheral T-cell clonal expansion.

TCR beta repertoires were profiled from peripheral blood of 10 to 15 young patients with multiple sclerosis to demonstrate the VDJtools post-analysis software. The patients with multiple sclerosis were children and adolescents between about 6 and 17 years of age. For CDR1 and CDR2, the germline V gene lists SGHTA and FQGTGA. The germline ends are 31 bases apart after V is trimmed by 4 bases and J by 6 bases. Inclusive of the bounding cysteine and phenylalanine, the CDR3 is 20 residues long. Only the CDR3 DNA stays, 60 bases, in frame from base 1. Library preparation was by PCR. TCRdb records Illumina HiSeq 2500 as the sequencer. Unique molecular identifiers were incorporated into TCR beta cDNA libraries to reduce PCR and sequencing biases. Roughly 0.5 million cDNA molecules were obtained per 1 to 10 million input T cells, so each molecule approximated one T cell. Patient libraries were prepared and sequenced with the same protocol used for the earlier healthy control dataset. Samples belonging to the same batch were prepared together, multiplexed and sequenced on a shared HiSeq lane. Regarding the original processing steps: MIGEC handled the raw barcoded reads, throwing out single-read molecular identifier groups before consensus assembly and CDR3 extraction. VDJtools was used for post-analysis of the clonotype tables, with diversity normalized by down-sampling every dataset to the smallest sample size. In repertoire overlap clustering, CDR3 amino acid sequences, but not nucleotide sequences, were matched to correct batch-related cross-sample contamination. TCRdb reprocessing: public reads trimmed at Q25 with fastp, clones called with MiXCR, in-frame beta chains kept. When rows share a CDR3 protein, they turn into one entry using the most common DNA and genes. The V and J calls here are based on TCRdb, not the publication. For this sample the table gives 700,000 to 900,000 distinct CDR3 sequences, of which about half were detected only once. The ten largest make up 4% to 5% of the sample.

The chain was built from TRBV7-3 and TRBJ2-1; the D segment may tentatively be TRBD1 or TRBD2, each giving 11 matched bases. The TCR comes from a girl between 10 and 17 years old with multiple sclerosis. Material: blood. The CDR3 protein sequence reads: CASSSLGGQGGLAASNEQFF. DNA sequence: TGTGCCAGCAGCTCCCTCGGGGGACAGGGGGGACTAGCGGCCTCCAATGAGCAGTTCTTC.